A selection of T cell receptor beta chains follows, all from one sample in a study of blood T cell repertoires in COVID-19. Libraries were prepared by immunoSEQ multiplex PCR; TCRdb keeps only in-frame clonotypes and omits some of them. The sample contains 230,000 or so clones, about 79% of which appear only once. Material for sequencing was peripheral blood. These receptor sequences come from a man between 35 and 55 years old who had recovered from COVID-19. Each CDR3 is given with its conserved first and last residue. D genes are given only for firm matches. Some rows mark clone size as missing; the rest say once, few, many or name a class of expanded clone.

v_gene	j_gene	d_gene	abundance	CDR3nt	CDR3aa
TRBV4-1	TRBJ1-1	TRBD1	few	TGCGCCAGCTCCGACAGGGCCACTGAAGCTTTCTTT	CASSDRATEAFF
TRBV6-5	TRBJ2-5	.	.	TGTGCCAGCAGTTCTGACAGTCTTTCAGAGACCCAGTACTTC	CASSSDSLSETQYF
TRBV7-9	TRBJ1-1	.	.	TGTGCCAGCAGCTTAGCGGGTGCGGGGTACACTGAAGCTTTCTTT	CASSLAGAGYTEAFF
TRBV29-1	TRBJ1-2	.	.	TGCAGCGTTAAAGGGGCTGGCTACACCTTC	CSVKGAGYTF
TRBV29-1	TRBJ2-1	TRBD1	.	TGCAGCGTTGAAGGAGAGGGACAGGGGGATGCCAATGAGCAGTTCTTC	CSVEGEGQGDANEQFF
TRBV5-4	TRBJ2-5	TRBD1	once	TGTGCCAGCAGCGGATCCGGGACAGCCCCCGGGACCCAGTACTTC	CASSGSGTAPGTQYF
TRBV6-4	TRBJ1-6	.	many	TGTGCCAGCAGTGGGGACACCTATAATTCACCCCTCCACTTT	CASSGDTYNSPLHF
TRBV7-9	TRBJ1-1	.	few	TGTGCCAGCAGGCCAGGTACAGGATTCATGAACACTGAAGCTTTCTTT	CASRPGTGFMNTEAFF
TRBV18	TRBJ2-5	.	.	TGTGCCAGCTCACCAGTGGCTAGAGAGACCCAGTACTTC	CASSPVARETQYF
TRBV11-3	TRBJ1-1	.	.	TGTGCCAGCAGCCAAGGCAGGGGTATTGAAGCTTTCTTT	CASSQGRGIEAFF
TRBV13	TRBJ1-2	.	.	TGTGCCAGCAGCTTAGGTCCCCCTCGCTGGGCCTATGGCTACACCTTT	CASSLGPPRWAYGYTF
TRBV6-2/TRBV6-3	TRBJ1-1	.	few	TGTGCCAGCAGTTACGCCCCGGCGGAAACTGAAGCTTTCTTT	CASSYAPAETEAFF
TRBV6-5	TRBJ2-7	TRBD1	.	TGTGCCAGCAGGCGAGACAGGACAGGGGTGTACGAGCAGTACTTC	CASRRDRTGVYEQYF
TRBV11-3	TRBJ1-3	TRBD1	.	TGTGCCAGCAGCTCTCTTCGACAGGGCTACTCTGGAAACACCATATATTTT	CASSSLRQGYSGNTIYF
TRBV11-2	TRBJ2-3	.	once	TGTGCCAGCAGCCCCGTAGCCGTGGGCACAGATACGCAGTATTTT	CASSPVAVGTDTQYF
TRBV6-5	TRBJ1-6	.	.	TGTGCCAGCAGTTTCGATTCACCCCTCCACTTT	CASSFDSPLHF
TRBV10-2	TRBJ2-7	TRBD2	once	TGCGCCAGCAGTGATGCGTATGGGGGGGAGGGTTTC	CASSDAYGGEGF
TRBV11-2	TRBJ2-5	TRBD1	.	TGTGCCAGCAGCCGAGGGACAGTCGAGACCCAGTACTTC	CASSRGTVETQYF
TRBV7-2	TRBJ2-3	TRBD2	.	TGTGCCAGCAGCGCCGCGGGGGGTACGCAGTATTTT	CASSAAGGTQYF
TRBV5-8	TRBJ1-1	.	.	TGTGCCAGCAGCTTCGGTCGTGAAGCTTTCTTT	CASSFGREAFF
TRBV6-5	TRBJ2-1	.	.	TGTGCCAGCAGTTACCAAGGGGAGACAGGATATGAGCAGTTCTTC	CASSYQGETGYEQFF
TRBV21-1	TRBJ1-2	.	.	TGTGCCAGCAGCAAACGGAGACAGGGGGCATTACAAGGGTCTGGCTACACCTTC	CASSKRRQGALQGSGYTF
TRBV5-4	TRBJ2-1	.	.	TGTGCCAGCAGCACAAAGGGGGGGAGGAATGAGCAGTTCTTC	CASSTKGGRNEQFF
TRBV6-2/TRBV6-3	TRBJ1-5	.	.	TGTGCCAGCAGTTACGGCCGGCTGAGGGAATATAGCAATCAGCCCCAGCATTTT	CASSYGRLREYSNQPQHF
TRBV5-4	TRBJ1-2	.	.	TGTGCCAGCAGCGGGGAGGGCCCAGGGAGATTCTATGGCTACACCTTC	CASSGEGPGRFYGYTF
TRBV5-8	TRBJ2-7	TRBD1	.	TGTGCCAGCAGGATCCGGGACAGGTCCTACGAGCAGTACTTC	CASRIRDRSYEQYF
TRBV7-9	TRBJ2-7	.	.	TGTGCCAGCAGCTTAGACAGAACTGGGCAGTACTTC	CASSLDRTGQYF
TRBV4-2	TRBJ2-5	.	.	TGTGCCAGCAGCCAGGGGGGAAAAGAGACCCAGTACTTC	CASSQGGKETQYF
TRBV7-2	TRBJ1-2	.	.	TGTGCCAGCAGCTTATCGTGGGACTCTTACTATGGCTACACCTTC	CASSLSWDSYYGYTF
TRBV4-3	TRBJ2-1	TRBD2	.	TGCGCCAGCAGCCAAGATCAAACTAGCGGGAGTTTTAGTGAGCAGTTCTTC	CASSQDQTSGSFSEQFF
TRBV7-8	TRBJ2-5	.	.	TGTGCCAGCAGCTCGTCGAGGACTCGCGCGGGGGAGACCCAGTACTTC	CASSSSRTRAGETQYF
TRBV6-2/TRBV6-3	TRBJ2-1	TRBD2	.	TGTGCCAGCAGCCAAAGCGGGAGAACTTCCAATGAGCAGTTCTTC	CASSQSGRTSNEQFF
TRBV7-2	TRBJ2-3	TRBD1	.	TGTGCCAGCAGCTCCACAGGGGATAGCACAGATACGCAGTATTTT	CASSSTGDSTDTQYF
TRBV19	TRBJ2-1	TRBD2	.	TGTGCCAGTAGTATAGACCCGGGACTAGCGGGGGGCCGTGCGTTCTTC	CASSIDPGLAGGRAFF
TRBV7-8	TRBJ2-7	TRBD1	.	TGTGCCAGCAGCCCAACGTTAGGACAGGGGGGTACCTACGAGCAGTACTTC	CASSPTLGQGGTYEQYF
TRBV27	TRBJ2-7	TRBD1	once	TGTGCCAGCAGTTATCAGGGGGCAACTTACGAGCAGTACTTC	CASSYQGATYEQYF
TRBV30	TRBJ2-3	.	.	TGTGCCTGGGGTCCCTTGGGGGCCGGGACAGATACGCAGTATTTT	CAWGPLGAGTDTQYF
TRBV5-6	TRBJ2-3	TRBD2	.	TGTGCCAGCAGTTCTGGACTAGCGGGGGCTAGCACAGATACGCAGTATTTT	CASSSGLAGASTDTQYF
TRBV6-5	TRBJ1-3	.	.	TGTGCCAGCAAGGGGTTTGGAAACACCATATATTTT	CASKGFGNTIYF
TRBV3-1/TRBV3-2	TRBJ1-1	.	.	TGTGCCAGCAGCGGTGAACGGGTGTCCCGTGAAGCTTTCTTT	CASSGERVSREAFF
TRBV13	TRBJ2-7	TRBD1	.	TGTGCCAGCAGCATCCGACAGGGTACGGAGGCCTACGAGCAGTACTTC	CASSIRQGTEAYEQYF
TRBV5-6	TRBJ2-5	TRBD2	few	TGTGCCAGCAGCCGGGGAGGGACGGAGACCCAGTACTTC	CASSRGGTETQYF
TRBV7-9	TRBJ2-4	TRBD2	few	TGTGCCAGCAGCCCCGGGGCTAGCGGGTCCATTCAGTACTTC	CASSPGASGSIQYF
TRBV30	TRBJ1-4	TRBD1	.	TGTGCCTGGAACCCCTCGGACAGGGTCGGTGAAAAACTGTTTTTT	CAWNPSDRVGEKLFF
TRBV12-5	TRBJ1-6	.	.	TGTGCTAGTGGTTTCGCCCAGGATTCACCCCTCCACTTT	CASGFAQDSPLHF
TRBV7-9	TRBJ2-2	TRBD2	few	TGTGCCAGCAGCATCGGGGAGGGAACCGGGGAGCTGTTTTTT	CASSIGEGTGELFF
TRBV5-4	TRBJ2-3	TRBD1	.	TGTGCCAGCAGCCCAAGGGGACAGCCGTCTACTAGCACAGATACGCAGTATTTT	CASSPRGQPSTSTDTQYF
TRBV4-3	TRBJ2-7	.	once	TGCGCCAGCAGCCAAACCAGGAGGGGGCGCGACGAGCAGTACTTC	CASSQTRRGRDEQYF
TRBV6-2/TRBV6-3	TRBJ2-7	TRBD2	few	TGTGCCAGCAGTCGACTAGCGGGTCCCCTAGGGCAGTACTTC	CASSRLAGPLGQYF
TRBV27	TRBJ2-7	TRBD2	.	TGTGCCAGCAGTTTCATCTCTTCTAGCGGGGTAGGGTACGAGCAGTACTTC	CASSFISSSGVGYEQYF
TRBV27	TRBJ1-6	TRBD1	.	TGTGCCAGCAGCTTTTGGGCTGAGGGACAGGGGAATTCACCCCTCCACTTT	CASSFWAEGQGNSPLHF
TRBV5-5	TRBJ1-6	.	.	TGTGCCAGCAGCATGACAGGTGACCCACCCCTCCACTTT	CASSMTGDPPLHF